The TCR beta chain under discussion was sequenced for a study of cytomegalovirus exposure and HLA in healthy donors. The wider study: Unique TCR beta sequences numbering some 120 million came from 150 million to 200 million T cells in an earlier analysis. Tens of millions of unique TCRs from HLA-typed donors made up an early data release.

Findings and limits, study-wide: Most TCRs appeared rarely, but some public TCRs recurred in many donors.

Notes on this clone: Antigen specificity is unknown.

The germline V gene encodes CDR1 SGHNT and CDR2 YYREEE (reference sequence). The CDR3 has 16 amino acids. V dropped 1 base and J dropped 6; count of bases not matched to a gene: 11. Researchers ran the PCR with 60 Vbeta and 13 Jbeta primers. Using immunoSEQ multiplex PCR, the repertoire was profiled, and TCRdb retains in-frame clones only, with some absent. The repertoire consists of 110,000 or so clones, with about 8.6% occurring once and the leading ten covering 5.5% to 7.5%. The sample comprised PBMCs. This TCR was recovered from a woman between 35 and 50 years old in good health and CMV-seropositive. V gene TRBV5-4 combines with J gene TRBJ2-3; 7 bases agree with TRBD1. The CDR3 sequence is CASSLSETGILDTQYF. The CDR3 nucleotides read TGTGCCAGCAGCTTGAGTGAGACAGGGATATTGGATACGCAGTATTTT.